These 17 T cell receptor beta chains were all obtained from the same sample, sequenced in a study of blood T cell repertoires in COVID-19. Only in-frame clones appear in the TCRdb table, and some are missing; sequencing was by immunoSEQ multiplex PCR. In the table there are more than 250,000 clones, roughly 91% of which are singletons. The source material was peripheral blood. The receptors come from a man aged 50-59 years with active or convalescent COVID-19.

The DNA of the CDR3 is TGTGCCAGCAGCCTATTTACAGGGGGCTGGGAGACCCAGTACTTC. Translated, it gives CASSLFTGGWETQYF. This chain connects TRBV7-7 to TRBJ2-5, with 9 bases fitting TRBD1. V lost 5 bases to trimming and J lost 5 bases; unmatched junction nucleotides: 9. Germline CDR1 SSHAT, CDR2 FNYEAQ (reference sequence). CDR3 length: 15 residues.

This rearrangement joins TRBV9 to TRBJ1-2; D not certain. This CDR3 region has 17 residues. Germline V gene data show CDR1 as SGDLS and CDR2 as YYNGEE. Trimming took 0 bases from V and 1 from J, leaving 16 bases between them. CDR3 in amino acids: CASSVGGMPLLNYGYTF. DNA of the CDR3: TGTGCCAGCAGCGTAGGAGGGATGCCCCTCCTTAACTATGGCTACACCTTC.

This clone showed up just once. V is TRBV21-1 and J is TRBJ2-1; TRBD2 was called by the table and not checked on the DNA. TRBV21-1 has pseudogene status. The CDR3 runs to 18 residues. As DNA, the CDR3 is TGTGCCAGCAGCAAAGATCGGGCGGGCGGGGACGTCTACAATGAGCAGTTCTTC. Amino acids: CASSKDRAGGDVYNEQFF.

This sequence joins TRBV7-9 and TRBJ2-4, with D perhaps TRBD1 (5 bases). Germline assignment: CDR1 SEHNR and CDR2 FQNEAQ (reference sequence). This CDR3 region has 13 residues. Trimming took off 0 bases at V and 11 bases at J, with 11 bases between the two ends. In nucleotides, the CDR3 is TGTGCCAGCAGCTTAGCTGCGTGGGGCGTTCAGTACTTC. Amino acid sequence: CASSLAAWGVQYF.

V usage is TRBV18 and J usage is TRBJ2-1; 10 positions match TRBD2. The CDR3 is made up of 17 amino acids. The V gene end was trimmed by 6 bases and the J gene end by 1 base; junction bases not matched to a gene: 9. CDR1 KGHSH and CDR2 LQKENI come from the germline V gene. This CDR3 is CASSGLAGDRSYNEQFF. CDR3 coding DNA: TGTGCCAGCTCTGGGCTAGCGGGAGATAGGTCCTACAATGAGCAGTTCTTC.

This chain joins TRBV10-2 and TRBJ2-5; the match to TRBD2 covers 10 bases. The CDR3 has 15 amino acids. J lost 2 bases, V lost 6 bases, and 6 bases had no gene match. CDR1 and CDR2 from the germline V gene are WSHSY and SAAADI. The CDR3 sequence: CASSPGLAAQETQYF. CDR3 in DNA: TGCGCCAGCAGCCCCGGACTAGCGGCTCAAGAGACCCAGTACTTC.

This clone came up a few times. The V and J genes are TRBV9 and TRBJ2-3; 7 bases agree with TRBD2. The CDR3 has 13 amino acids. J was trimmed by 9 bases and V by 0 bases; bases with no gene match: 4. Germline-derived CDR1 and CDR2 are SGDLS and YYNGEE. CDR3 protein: CASSVDLGGTQYF. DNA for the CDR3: TGTGCCAGCAGCGTAGATTTGGGAGGGACGCAGTATTTT. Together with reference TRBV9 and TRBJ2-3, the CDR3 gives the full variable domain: DSGVTQTPKHLITATGQRVTLRCSPRSGDLSVYWYQQSLDQGLQFLIQYYNGEERAKGNILERFSAQQFPDLHSELNLSSLELGDSALYFCASSVDLGGTQYFGPGTRLTVL.

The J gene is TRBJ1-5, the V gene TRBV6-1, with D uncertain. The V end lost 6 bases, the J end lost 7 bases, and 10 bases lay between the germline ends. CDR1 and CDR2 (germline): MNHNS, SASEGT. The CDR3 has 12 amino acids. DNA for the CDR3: TGTGCCAGCAGCACAGCTGGCCAGCCCCAGCATTTT. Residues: CASSTAGQPQHF.

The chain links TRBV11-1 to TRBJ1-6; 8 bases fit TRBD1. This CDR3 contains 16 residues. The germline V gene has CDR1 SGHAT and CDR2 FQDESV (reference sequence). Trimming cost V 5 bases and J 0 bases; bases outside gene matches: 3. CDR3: CASSRGQGSYNSPLHF. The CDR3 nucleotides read TGTGCCAGCAGCCGAGGACAGGGCTCCTATAATTCACCCCTCCACTTT.

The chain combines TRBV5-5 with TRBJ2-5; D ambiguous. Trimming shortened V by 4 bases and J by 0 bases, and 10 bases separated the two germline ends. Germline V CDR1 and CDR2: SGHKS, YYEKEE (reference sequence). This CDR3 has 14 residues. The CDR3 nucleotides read TGTGCCAGCAGCAACCAGTGGTACCAAGAGACCCAGTACTTC. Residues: CASSNQWYQETQYF.

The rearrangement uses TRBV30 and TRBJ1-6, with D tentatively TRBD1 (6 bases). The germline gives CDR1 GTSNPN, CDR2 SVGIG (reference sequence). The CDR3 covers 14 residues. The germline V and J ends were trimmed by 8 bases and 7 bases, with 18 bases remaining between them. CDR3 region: CAGQGTSGNSPLHF. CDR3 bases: TGTGCCGGCCAGGGGACATCCGGAAATTCACCCCTCCACTTT.

CDR3 in amino acids: CASRTSDTEAFF. For the CDR3, the DNA is TGTGCCAGCAGAACCAGCGACACTGAAGCTTTCTTT. This rearrangement joins TRBV27 to TRBJ1-1, with D unclear. The CDR3 has 12 residues. CDR1 and CDR2 from the germline V gene are MNHEY and SMNVEV (reference sequence). The V and J ends lost 6 bases and 3 bases respectively, with 8 bases between them.

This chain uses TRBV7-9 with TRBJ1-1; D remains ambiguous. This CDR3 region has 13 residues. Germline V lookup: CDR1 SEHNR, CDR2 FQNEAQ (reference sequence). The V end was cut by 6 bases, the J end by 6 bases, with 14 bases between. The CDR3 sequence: CASRRVVGAEAFF. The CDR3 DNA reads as TGTGCCAGCAGAAGAGTTGTCGGGGCTGAAGCTTTCTTT.

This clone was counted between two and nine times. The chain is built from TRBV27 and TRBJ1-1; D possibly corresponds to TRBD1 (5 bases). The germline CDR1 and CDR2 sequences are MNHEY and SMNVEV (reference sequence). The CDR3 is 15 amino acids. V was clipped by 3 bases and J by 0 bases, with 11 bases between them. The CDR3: CASSLMSGMNTEAFF. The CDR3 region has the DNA TGTGCCAGCAGTTTGATGTCAGGGATGAACACTGAAGCTTTCTTT.

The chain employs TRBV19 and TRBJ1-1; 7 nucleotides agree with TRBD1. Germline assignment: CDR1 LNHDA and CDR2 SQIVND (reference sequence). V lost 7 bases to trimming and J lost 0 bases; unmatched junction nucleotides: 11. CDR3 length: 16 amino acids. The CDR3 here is CASTTRGQVLNTEAFF. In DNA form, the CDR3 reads TGTGCCAGTACAACGAGGGGGCAGGTATTGAACACTGAAGCTTTCTTT.

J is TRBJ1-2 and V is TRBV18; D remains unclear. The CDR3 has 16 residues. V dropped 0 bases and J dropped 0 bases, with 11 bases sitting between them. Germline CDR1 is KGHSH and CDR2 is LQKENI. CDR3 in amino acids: CASSPPQQQSNYGYTF. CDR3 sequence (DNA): TGTGCCAGCTCACCACCGCAACAGCAGTCTAACTATGGCTACACCTTC.

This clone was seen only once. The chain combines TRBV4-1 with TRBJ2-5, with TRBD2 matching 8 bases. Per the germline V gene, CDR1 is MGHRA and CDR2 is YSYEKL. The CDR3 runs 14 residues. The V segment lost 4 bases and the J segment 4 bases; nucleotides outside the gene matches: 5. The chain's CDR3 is CASSRVAGRETQYF. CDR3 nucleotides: TGCGCCAGCAGCCGAGTAGCGGGACGAGAGACCCAGTACTTC.